The rows below give T cell receptor beta chains drawn from one sample of a study of OX40 agonist ivuxolimab in advanced cancers. Libraries were prepared by immunoSEQ multiplex PCR; TCRdb keeps only in-frame clonotypes and omits some of them. The sample has over 40,000 clones, less than 90% seen once. The sequences come from CD4+ or CD8+ T cells sorted from blood, collected in a trial of the OX40 agonist ivuxolimab. The source of these receptors is an adult with an advanced solid tumor such as melanoma, head and neck, liver or kidney cancer. The CDR3 runs from the conserved cysteine through the conserved F or W. Each record gives: clone size, J gene, D gene, V gene, CDR3 DNA, CDR3 protein. D genes are given only for firm matches. Clone size is not always given. Where it is, it says once, few, many or a class for expanded clones.

>-|TRBJ2-3|TRBD2|TRBV6-1
TGTGCCAGCTGGGGACTAGATAGCACAGATACGCAGTATTTT
CASWGLDSTDTQYF
>-|TRBJ2-1|-|TRBV15
TGTGCCACCAGCAGAGACGCCTTGGGGCACAATGAGCAGTTCTTC
CATSRDALGHNEQFF
>-|TRBJ1-2|-|TRBV10-1
TGCGCCAGCAGCCCCTCTAACTATGGCTACACCTTC
CASSPSNYGYTF
>-|TRBJ1-3|TRBD1|TRBV30
TGTGCCTGGACTAGTGCGGGACAGGGACACACCATATATTTT
CAWTSAGQGHTIYF
>-|TRBJ2-3|TRBD1|TRBV5-6
TGTGCCAGCAGCCCGGAGACAGGGCTCACAGATACGCAGTATTTT
CASSPETGLTDTQYF
>-|TRBJ2-5|-|TRBV4-3
TGCGCCAGCAGCCAAGAGTGGTCATACGACCAGACCCAGTACTTC
CASSQEWSYDQTQYF
>-|TRBJ1-5|-|TRBV25-1
TGTGCCAGCTCGAGTTGGGGGAGCAATCAGCCCCAGCATTTT
CASSSWGSNQPQHF
>-|TRBJ2-3|TRBD2|TRBV11-2
TGTGCCAGCAGCTTAATCGCGGGAGGAGAAGGTACGCAGTATTTT
CASSLIAGGEGTQYF
>-|TRBJ2-5|-|TRBV15
TGTGCCACCAGCAGAGATGAGGGGCCGGAGACCCAGTACTTC
CATSRDEGPETQYF
>once|TRBJ2-7|-|TRBV6-1
TGTGCCAGCAGTGACGTCCGATACGAGCAGTACTTC
CASSDVRYEQYF
>-|TRBJ2-3|-|TRBV27
TGTGCCATTAGTGGGGGGGCTAGCACAGATACGCAGTATTTT
CAISGGASTDTQYF
>-|TRBJ2-1|-|TRBV6-1
TGTGCCAGCAAGGGTACCCACTACAATGAGCAGTTCTTC
CASKGTHYNEQFF
>-|TRBJ1-2|-|TRBV5-1
TGCGCCAGCAGCTTGGATACAGGGAGGGACTATGGCTACACCTTC
CASSLDTGRDYGYTF
>-|TRBJ1-4|-|TRBV6-5
TGTGCCAGCAGTTACTCGCGCACAACTAATGAAAAACTGTTTTTT
CASSYSRTTNEKLFF
>-|TRBJ2-1|TRBD2|TRBV7-2
TGTGCCAGCAGGCGTAGCGGGAGGGACTACAATGAGCAGTTCTTC
CASRRSGRDYNEQFF
>-|TRBJ2-1|-|TRBV11-2
TGTGCCAGCAGCCACCCGAGTATTGAGCAGTTCTTC
CASSHPSIEQFF
>-|TRBJ1-1|-|TRBV29-1
TGCAGCGTTGAAGAAGCTCGGAACACTGAAGCTTTCTTT
CSVEEARNTEAFF
>-|TRBJ1-3|-|TRBV4-2
TGTGCCAGCAGCCAAGATTTAGGGCGAGGTGCTGGAAACACCATATATTTT
CASSQDLGRGAGNTIYF
>-|TRBJ2-7|TRBD2|TRBV7-9
TGTGCCAGCAGCTTAGACACCGGGACTAACTACGAGCAGTACTTC
CASSLDTGTNYEQYF
>-|TRBJ2-1|TRBD2|TRBV11-2
TGTGCCAGCAGCTTAGACCCGGGAGGGTCTTGGGATGAGCAGTTCTTC
CASSLDPGGSWDEQFF
>once|TRBJ1-4|-|TRBV5-4
TGTGCCAGCAGCCGTTCCCAGGGGAATGAAAAACTGTTTTTT
CASSRSQGNEKLFF
>-|TRBJ2-4|-|TRBV28
TGTGCCAGCAGCTCTGGGGGGGCCAAAAACATTCAGTACTTC
CASSSGGAKNIQYF
>-|TRBJ2-3|-|TRBV19
TGTGCCAGTAGTGCCTCTAGGACAGATAGCACAGATACGCAGTATTTT
CASSASRTDSTDTQYF
>-|TRBJ2-7|TRBD2|TRBV28
TGTGCCAGCAGTTTCCGTCGACTAGCCACCGGGGTGGAGCAGTACTTC
CASSFRRLATGVEQYF
>-|TRBJ1-4|-|TRBV7-2
TGTGCCAGCAGCCCCGACTCGGGGGTGGATGAAAAACTGTTTTTT
CASSPDSGVDEKLFF
>-|TRBJ1-3|-|TRBV4-2
TGTGCCAGCAGCCTTGCCGACTCTGGAAACACCATATATTTT
CASSLADSGNTIYF
>-|TRBJ1-2|-|TRBV6-5
TGTGCCAGCAGCAAAACGGGGAGGATTAACTATGGCTACACCTTC
CASSKTGRINYGYTF
>-|TRBJ2-7|-|TRBV7-2
TGTGCCAGCAGCCGGCCATGGCTTTACGAGCAGTACTTC
CASSRPWLYEQYF
>-|TRBJ2-6|TRBD1|TRBV6-6
TGTGCCAGCAGCCATCCGACAGGGCCTGGGGCCAACATCCTGACTTTC
CASSHPTGPGANILTF
>-|TRBJ2-1|-|TRBV27
TGTGCCAGCAGTATCCGACTGGTGACGAGGGGTGAGCAGTTCTTC
CASSIRLVTRGEQFF
>-|TRBJ2-2|-|TRBV5-6
TGTGCCAGCAGCCTTGGGGCTAGCCGATTCTACACCGGGGAGCTGTTTTTT
CASSLGASRFYTGELFF
>-|TRBJ2-7|TRBD2|TRBV30
TGTGCCTGGAGAACCCTAGCGGGAATGGGGCAATACGAGCAGTACTTC
CAWRTLAGMGQYEQYF
>-|TRBJ2-7|TRBD2|TRBV23-1
TGCGCCAGCAGTCAAGGACTAGCGGGACGTACCTACGAGCAGTACTTC
CASSQGLAGRTYEQYF
>-|TRBJ2-3|-|TRBV9
TGTGCCAGCAGCACCCTCGGGAGTCCCAGCACAGATACGCAGTATTTT
CASSTLGSPSTDTQYF
>-|TRBJ1-6|-|TRBV6-5
TGTGCCATCAAAACCACAGAGACGAATTCACCCCTCCACTTT
CAIKTTETNSPLHF
>-|TRBJ2-3|-|TRBV4-2
TGTGCCAGCAGCCAAGCCCCGCCTCCCACAGATACGCAGTATTTT
CASSQAPPPTDTQYF
>once|TRBJ2-7|TRBD2|TRBV11-3
TGTGCCAGCAGCTTAGCCTCCACGGGGGGGCAGTACTTC
CASSLASTGGQYF
>-|TRBJ2-1|-|TRBV5-6
TGTGCCAGCAGCACCCCTCGAACAGTTCTCGTTGAGCAGTTCTTC
CASSTPRTVLVEQFF
>-|TRBJ1-2|-|TRBV28
TGTGCCAGCAGACAGGGAGGCGGTAACTATGGCTACACCTTC
CASRQGGGNYGYTF
>-|TRBJ1-6|TRBD1|TRBV5-1
TGCGCCAGCAGCTTGACCGGGACAGGGGATAATTCACCCCTCCACTTT
CASSLTGTGDNSPLHF
>once|TRBJ2-5|TRBD2|TRBV30
TGTGCCTGGAGTGTGGGGACTAGCGTCCAAGAGACCCAGTACTTC
CAWSVGTSVQETQYF
>-|TRBJ2-5|-|TRBV6-5
TGTGCCAGCAGTTTGGCAGGGAGCGAGACCCAGTACTTC
CASSLAGSETQYF
>-|TRBJ1-2|-|TRBV19
TGTGCCAGTAGCGATGACAGGCCGCTCTCTGGCTACACCTTC
CASSDDRPLSGYTF
>-|TRBJ2-3|TRBD2|TRBV4-2
TGTGCCAGCAGCATCGATCTTAGCGCGGGAGGCCACACAGATACGCAGTATTTT
CASSIDLSAGGHTDTQYF
>few|TRBJ2-2|-|TRBV7-2
TGTGCCAGCAGCTTAGGGGGGATAGCCGGGGAGCTGTTTTTT
CASSLGGIAGELFF